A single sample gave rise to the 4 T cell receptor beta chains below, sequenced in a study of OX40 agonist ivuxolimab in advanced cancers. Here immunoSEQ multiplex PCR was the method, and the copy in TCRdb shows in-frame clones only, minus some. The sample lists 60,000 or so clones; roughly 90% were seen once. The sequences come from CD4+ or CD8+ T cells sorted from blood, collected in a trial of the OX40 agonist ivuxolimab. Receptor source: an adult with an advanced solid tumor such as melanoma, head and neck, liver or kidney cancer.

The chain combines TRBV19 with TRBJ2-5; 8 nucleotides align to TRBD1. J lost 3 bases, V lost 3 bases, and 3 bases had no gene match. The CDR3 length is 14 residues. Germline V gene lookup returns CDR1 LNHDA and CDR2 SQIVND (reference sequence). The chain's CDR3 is CASSIDRGKETQYF. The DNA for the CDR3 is TGTGCCAGTAGTATCGACAGGGGTAAAGAGACCCAGTACTTC. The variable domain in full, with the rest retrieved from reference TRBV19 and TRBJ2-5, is DGGITQSPKYLFRKEGQNVTLSCEQNLNHDAMYWYRQDPGQGLRLIYYSQIVNDFQKGDIAEGYSVSREKKESFPLTVTSAQKNPTAFYLCASSIDRGKETQYFGPGTRLLVL.

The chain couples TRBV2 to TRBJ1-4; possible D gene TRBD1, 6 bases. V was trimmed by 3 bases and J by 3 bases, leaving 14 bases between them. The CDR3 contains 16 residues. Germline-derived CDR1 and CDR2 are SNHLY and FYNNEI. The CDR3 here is CASSDQPEGANEKLFF. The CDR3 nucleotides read TGTGCCAGCAGTGACCAGCCCGAGGGGGCTAATGAAAAACTGTTTTTT.

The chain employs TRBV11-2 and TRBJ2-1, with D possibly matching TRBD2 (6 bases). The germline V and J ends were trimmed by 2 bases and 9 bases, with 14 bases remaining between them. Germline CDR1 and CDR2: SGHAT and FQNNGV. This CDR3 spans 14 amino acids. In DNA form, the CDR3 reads TGTGCCAGCAGCTTATCCCTTACTAGCCCTGAGCAGTTCTTC. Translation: CASSLSLTSPEQFF. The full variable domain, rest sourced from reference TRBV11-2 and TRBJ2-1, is EAGVAQSPRYKIIEKRQSVAFWCNPISGHATLYWYQQILGQGPKLLIQFQNNGVVDDSQLPKDRFSAERLKGVDSTLKIQPAKLEDSAVYLCASSLSLTSPEQFFGPGTRLTVL.

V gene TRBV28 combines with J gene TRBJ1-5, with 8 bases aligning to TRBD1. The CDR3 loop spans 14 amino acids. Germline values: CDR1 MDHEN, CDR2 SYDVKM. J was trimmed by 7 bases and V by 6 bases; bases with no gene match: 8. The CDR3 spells CASSGQGGRQPQHF. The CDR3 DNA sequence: TGTGCCAGCAGCGGACAGGGCGGTCGGCAGCCCCAGCATTTT.